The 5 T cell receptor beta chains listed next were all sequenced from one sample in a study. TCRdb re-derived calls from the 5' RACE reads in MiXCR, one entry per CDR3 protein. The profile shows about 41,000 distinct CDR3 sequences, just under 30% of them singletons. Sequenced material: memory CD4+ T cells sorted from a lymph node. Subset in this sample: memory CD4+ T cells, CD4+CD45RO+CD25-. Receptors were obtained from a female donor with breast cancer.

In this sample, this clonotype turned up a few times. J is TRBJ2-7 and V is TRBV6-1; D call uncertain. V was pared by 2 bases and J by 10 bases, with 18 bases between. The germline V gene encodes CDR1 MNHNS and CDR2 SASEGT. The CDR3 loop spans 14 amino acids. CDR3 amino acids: CASSESDFETVQYF. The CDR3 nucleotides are TGTGCCAGCAGTGAAAGCGATTTCGAAACGGTCCAGTACTTC.

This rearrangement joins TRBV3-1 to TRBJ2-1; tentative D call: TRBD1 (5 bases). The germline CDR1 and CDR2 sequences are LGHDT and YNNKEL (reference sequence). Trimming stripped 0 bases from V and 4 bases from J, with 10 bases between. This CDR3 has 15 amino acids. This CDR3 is CASSQDSQGYNEQFF. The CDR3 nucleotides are TGTGCCAGCAGCCAAGATTCCCAGGGTTACAATGAGCAGTTCTTC.

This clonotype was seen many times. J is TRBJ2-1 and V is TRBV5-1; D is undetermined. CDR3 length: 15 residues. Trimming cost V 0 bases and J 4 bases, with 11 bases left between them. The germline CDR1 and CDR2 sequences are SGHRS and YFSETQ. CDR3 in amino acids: CASSLAAREYNEQFF. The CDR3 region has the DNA TGCGCCAGCAGCTTGGCGGCTAGAGAGTACAATGAGCAGTTCTTC. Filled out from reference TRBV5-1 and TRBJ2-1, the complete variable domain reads KAGVTQTPRYLIKTRGQQVTLSCSPISGHRSVSWYQQTPGQGLQFLFEYFSETQRNKGNFPGRFSGRQFSNSRSEMNVSTLELGDSALYLCASSLAAREYNEQFFGPGTRLTVL.

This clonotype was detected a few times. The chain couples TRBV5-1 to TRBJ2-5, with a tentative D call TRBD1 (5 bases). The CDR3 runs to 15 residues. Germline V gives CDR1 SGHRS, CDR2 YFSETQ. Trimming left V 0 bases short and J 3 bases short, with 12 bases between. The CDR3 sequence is CASSLGGGHKETQYF. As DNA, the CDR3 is TGCGCCAGCAGCTTGGGAGGCGGACACAAAGAGACCCAGTACTTC.

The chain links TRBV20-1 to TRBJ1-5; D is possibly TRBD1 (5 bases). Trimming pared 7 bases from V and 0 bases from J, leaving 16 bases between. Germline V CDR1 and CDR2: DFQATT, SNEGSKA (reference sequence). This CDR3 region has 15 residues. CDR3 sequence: CSVFIGGYSNQPQHF. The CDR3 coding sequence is TGCAGTGTTTTTATTGGGGGATATAGCAATCAGCCCCAGCATTTT.